The present entry profiles one T cell receptor beta chain with its context. This sample is part of a study of T cell changes during pregnancy in multiple sclerosis. The CDR3 has 17 amino acids. V was shortened by 0 bases and J by 5 bases, with 17 bases between the two germline ends. In germline, CDR1 is LNHNV, CDR2 YYDKDF (reference sequence). Profiled with immunoSEQ multiplex PCR; TCRdb holds only in-frame clones, not every one. The data show tens of thousands of clones, with over 80% seen just once and over 0.8% held by the top ten. The receptor was isolated from a female donor with multiple sclerosis, enrolled in a pregnancy study. The sample was peripheral blood, taken in the first trimester of pregnancy. The rearrangement links TRBV15 to TRBJ2-1; D unresolved. CDR3 coding DNA: TGTGCCACCAGCAGAGATTTGCGAGTCCTTCTAAACAATGAGCAGTTCTTC. The encoded protein is CATSRDLRVLLNNEQFF.